A selection of T cell receptor beta chains follows, all from one sample in a study of blood T cell repertoires in COVID-19. Clones were sequenced by immunoSEQ multiplex PCR, and TCRdb holds only the in-frame ones, with some missing. The sample shows 120,000 to 150,000 clones, more than 75% of them seen only once. The sequenced sample was peripheral blood. These receptors all come from a man aged 55 to 70 with acute or convalescent COVID-19. Each CDR3 is given with its conserved first and last residue. The order of the fields is D gene, V gene, clone size, CDR3 protein. The D gene is left open where the match is weak. A row's size may be missing; if present it is once, few, many or a size class.

. | TRBV27 | few | CAAGGRWETQYF
TRBD1 | TRBV18 | . | CASSPGQGRENIQYF
. | TRBV24-1 | few | CATSDARGEQYF
TRBD1 | TRBV25-1 | . | CASSDLKQGAPETQYF
. | TRBV3-1/TRBV3-2 | . | CASRGARNEQYF
TRBD2 | TRBV29-1 | . | CSVVGQMTSGRLDEQYF
TRBD1 | TRBV9 | . | CASSVDQGGATPLHF
. | TRBV5-4 | . | CASSGASTDTQYF
TRBD2 | TRBV4-1 | . | CASSQASGGTGELFF
. | TRBV2 | . | CASSSRFEAFF
. | TRBV7-9 | . | CASSLGGPYYEQYF
. | TRBV11-2 | . | CASSLDTYEQYF
. | TRBV6-6 | . | CASSYSVGEGYTF
TRBD2 | TRBV4-1 | few | CASSQDTASGNNEQFF
. | TRBV5-1 | few | CASSSDSNSPLHF
. | TRBV27 | once | CASSFPGGFEQYF
TRBD2 | TRBV6-5 | . | CASSYSSGSSYEQYF
. | TRBV27 | . | CASRIQLTYNSPLHF
TRBD1 | TRBV10-2 | few | CASRFPGQGRETQYF
TRBD2 | TRBV7-8 | . | CASSFRVGEAGGADTQYF
. | TRBV6-5 | . | CASRGVTEAFF
TRBD1 | TRBV9 | once | CASAPQGGHSPLHF
. | TRBV19 | . | CASSIGPRSDNEKLFF
. | TRBV18 | . | CASSPPDGDNEQFF
. | TRBV7-2 | . | CASSFGSDETQYF
. | TRBV5-1 | . | CASSLEGGGETQYF
. | TRBV10-2 | . | CASGPRGETQYF
. | TRBV3-1/TRBV3-2 | . | CASLHVGGKARNSPLHF
TRBD1 | TRBV19 | once | CASSRDREFYEQYF